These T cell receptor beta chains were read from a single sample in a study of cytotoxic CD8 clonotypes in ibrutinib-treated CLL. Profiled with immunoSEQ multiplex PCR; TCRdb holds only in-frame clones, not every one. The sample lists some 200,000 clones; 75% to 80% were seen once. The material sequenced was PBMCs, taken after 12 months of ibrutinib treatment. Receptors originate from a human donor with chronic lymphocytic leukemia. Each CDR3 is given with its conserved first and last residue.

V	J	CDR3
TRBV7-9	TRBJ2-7	CASSWTGASYEQYF
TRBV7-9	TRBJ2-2	CASSLSGTRNTGELFF
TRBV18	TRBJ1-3	CASSLMEQSGNTIYF
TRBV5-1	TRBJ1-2	CASSLVEGLTSYGYTF
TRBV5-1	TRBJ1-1	CASSFHRGNTEAFF
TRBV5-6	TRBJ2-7	CASSLLGAGDHEQYF
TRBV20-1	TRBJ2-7	CSARASYEQYF
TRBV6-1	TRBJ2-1	CASSGQGLRGAGKYNEQFF
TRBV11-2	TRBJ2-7	CASRPSEMYEQYF
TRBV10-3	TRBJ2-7	CAISGGPGAEQYF
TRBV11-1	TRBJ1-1	CASTSWGTEAFF
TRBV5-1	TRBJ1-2	CASSLQGGGTYGYTF
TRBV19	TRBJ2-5	CASRRLAGETQYF
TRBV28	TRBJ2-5	CASVPAGRETQYF
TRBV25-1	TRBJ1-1	CASSEGGRGNTEAFF
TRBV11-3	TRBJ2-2	CASSLTGNTGELFF
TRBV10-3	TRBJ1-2	CAISASGGEGYGYTF
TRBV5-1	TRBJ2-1	CASSLGSGGTYNEQFF
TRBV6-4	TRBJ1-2	CASSEAAGYGYTF
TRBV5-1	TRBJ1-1	CASRLLGDTEAFF
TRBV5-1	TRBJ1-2	CASSLAYSGVDYGYTF
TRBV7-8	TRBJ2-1	CASSRQGTKYNEQFF
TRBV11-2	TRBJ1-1	CASTAGRGKRTTEAFF
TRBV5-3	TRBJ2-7	CARSFRTSGSLGDYEQYF
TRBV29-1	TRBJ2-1	CSAGGLAGIDEQFF
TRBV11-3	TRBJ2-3	CASSPGLARSTDTQYF
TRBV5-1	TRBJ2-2	CASSRGANTGELFF
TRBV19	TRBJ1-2	CASSIGAGLIGGNYGYTF
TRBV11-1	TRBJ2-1	CASSSTKEKVSEQFF
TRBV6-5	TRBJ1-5	CASSLREKQPQHF
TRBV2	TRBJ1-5	CASAEGDRGLWSNQPQHF
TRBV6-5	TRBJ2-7	CASSLGLAGVGQYF
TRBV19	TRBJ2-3	CASSMQGASDTQYF
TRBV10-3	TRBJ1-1	CAISESSGITEAFF
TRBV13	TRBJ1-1	CASSLGTGDTEAFF
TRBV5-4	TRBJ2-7	CASSLGSSGGAYEQYF
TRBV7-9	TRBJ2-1	CASSSGQGVTREQFF
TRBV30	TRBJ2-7	CAWSSGSSYEQYF
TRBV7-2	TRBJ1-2	CASSLGGANYGYTF
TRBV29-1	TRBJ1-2	CSVISGLSNYGYTF
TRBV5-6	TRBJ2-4	CASSLQGTAKNIQYF
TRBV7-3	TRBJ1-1	CASSSTGYTEAFF
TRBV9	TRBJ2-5	CASSRTQVETQYF
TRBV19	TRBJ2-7	CASSTQGDGSYEQYF
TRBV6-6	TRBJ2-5	CASSYSSGGGGETQYF
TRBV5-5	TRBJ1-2	CASSLDPGSYGYTF
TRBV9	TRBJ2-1	CASSPTRSSYNEQFF
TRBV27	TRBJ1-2	CASSLFGAGARYGYTF
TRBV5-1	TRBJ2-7	CASSLTDGVIYEQYF
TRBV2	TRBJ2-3	CASSVMGLATDTQYF
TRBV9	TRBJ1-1	CASSVGGGGAEAFF
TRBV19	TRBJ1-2	CASSLGQGAYGYTF
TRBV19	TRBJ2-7	CASADRNYYEQYF